These 7 T cell receptor beta chains came from one sample sequenced in a study of shared clonotypes between healthy human individuals (dated by TCRdb to 2018 to 2020). The protocol used for the library was the immunoSEQ multiplex PCR assay. Sourced from immuneACCESS, this table was stored by TCRdb with only in-frame sequences that have V and J called. A share of the clones is absent; for the studies checked, an unresolved V gene accounts for under half, and the remainder has no known explanation. This sample lists just over 2,000,000 clones; around 95% were detected once. Jointly, the top ten make up approximately 0.13% of the sample. Sequencing used naive CD4+ T cells sorted from blood. The sample's cell subset or site, from its label and the paper: CD45RA+ positively selected. The receptors were gathered from a man between 18 and 35 years old in good health.

This chain connects TRBV7-2 to TRBJ2-7; 8 bases are shared with TRBD1. The junction had 6 bases not matched to a gene; V was cut back by 0 bases and J by 5 bases. The CDR3 totals 15 residues. Per germline, CDR1 SGHTA and CDR2 FQGNSA. The CDR3 region is CASSLARTGRNEQYF. The CDR3 DNA reads as TGTGCCAGCAGCTTAGCGCGGACAGGGCGAAACGAGCAGTACTTC.

The rearrangement links TRBV7-8 to TRBJ1-1; D perhaps matches TRBD1 (5 bases). Germline values: CDR1 SGHVS, CDR2 FQNEAQ. This CDR3 has 15 amino acids. V was trimmed by 5 bases and J by 1 base, leaving 14 bases between them. CDR3 DNA: TGTGCCAGCAGCAGCCGGGACGGCCCGAACACTGAAGCTTTCTTT. Translated: CASSSRDGPNTEAFF.

CDR3 DNA: TGTGCCAGCAGCTTGGATCCGGGGATGTCGGGCTCACCCCTCCACTTT. Translating gives CASSLDPGMSGSPLHF. The J gene is TRBJ1-6, the V gene TRBV5-6; D call uncertain. CDR1 SGHDT and CDR2 YYEEEE come from the germline V gene. V lost 0 bases to trimming and J lost 10 bases, with 17 bases between them. This CDR3 has 16 residues.

The chain combines TRBV4-1 with TRBJ1-3, with a weak D call TRBD1 (6 bases). The CDR3 extends over 17 amino acids. The V end was cut by 1 base, the J end by 3 bases, with 16 bases between. Germline V gene data show CDR1 as MGHRA and CDR2 as YSYEKL. As DNA, the CDR3 is TGCGCCAGCAGCCAAGGCGGGGGGCTGAAGCTTGGAAACACCATATATTTT. Protein: CASSQGGGLKLGNTIYF.

The V and J genes are TRBV18 and TRBJ2-1; D ambiguous. The CDR3 sequence is 13 residues long. Looked up from germline, CDR1 is KGHSH and CDR2 is LQKENI. V was shortened by 2 bases and J by 9 bases, with 11 bases between the two germline ends. The CDR3 DNA reads as TGTGCCAGCTCACCAGGGGTCTGGGGTGAGCAGTTCTTC. Protein: CASSPGVWGEQFF.

In the case of this clone: This sample also contains other DNA sequences that code for the same CDR3. The J gene is TRBJ1-1, the V gene TRBV2; 7 bases match TRBD1. Germline V lookup: CDR1 SNHLY, CDR2 FYNNEI. J was trimmed by 3 bases and V by 5 bases; bases with no gene match: 3. CDR3 length equals 13 residues. The CDR3: CASSTDRDTEAFF. The DNA of the CDR3 is TGTGCCAGCAGTACAGACAGGGACACTGAAGCTTTCTTT.

Concerning this clone: Other DNA sequences in the sample encode the same CDR3. This CDR3 reads CSAPRTDTQYF. As DNA, the CDR3 is TGCAGTGCTCCACGCACAGATACGCAGTATTTT. This chain uses TRBV20-1 with TRBJ2-3; D is unclear. From germline, CDR1 is DFQATT and CDR2 SNEGSKA (reference sequence). The CDR3 has 11 residues. Trimming left V 5 bases short and J 1 base short, with 4 bases between.